This T cell receptor (beta chain) emerged from a study of CD8 T cells in Susac syndrome. This CDR3 is 15 amino acids long. Germline lookup yields CDR1 GTSNPN and CDR2 SVGIG (reference sequence). Trimming shortened V by 5 bases and J by 2 bases, and 16 bases separated the two germline ends. Study-wide points: The study admitted that it had a relatively small number of individuals in its TCR sequencing and HLA analysis.

With respect to this clonotype: No antigen is known for it.

Reverse transcription used roughly 0.45 to 1 ug RNA and random hexamers. The method of amplification for TCR beta CDR3 was immunoSEQ multiplex PCR, covering 54 Vbeta and 13 Jbeta. TCRdb re-called the immunoSEQ multiplex PCR reads with MiXCR, one entry per CDR3 protein. The sample lists approximately 200,000 distinct CDR3 sequences; 95% were seen once. Sequencing of TCR beta was performed on blood CD8+ T cells and on blood CD4+ T cells. TEMRA cells were FACS-enriched, and CD8+ and CD4+ T cells were isolated negatively. The sequenced sample was CD4+ T cells from PBMCs. The clonotype was recovered from a human donor with multiple sclerosis. The chain recombines TRBV30 with TRBJ2-1; the D gene is possibly TRBD2 (5 bases). CDR3: CAWSPSFEAYNEQFF. The CDR3 region has the DNA TGTGCCTGGTCCCCTAGCTTCGAGGCCTACAATGAGCAGTTCTTC.